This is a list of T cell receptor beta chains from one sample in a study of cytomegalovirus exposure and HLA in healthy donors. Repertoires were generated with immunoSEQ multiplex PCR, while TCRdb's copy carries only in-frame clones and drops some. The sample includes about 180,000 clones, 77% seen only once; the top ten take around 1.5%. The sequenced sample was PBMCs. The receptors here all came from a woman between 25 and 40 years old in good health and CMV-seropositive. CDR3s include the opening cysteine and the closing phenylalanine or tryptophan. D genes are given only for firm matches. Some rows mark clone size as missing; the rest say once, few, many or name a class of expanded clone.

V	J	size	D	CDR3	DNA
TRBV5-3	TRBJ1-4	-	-	CARSGGDGYEKLFF	TGTGCCAGAAGTGGGGGGGACGGGTACGAAAAACTGTTTTTT
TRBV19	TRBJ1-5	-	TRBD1	CASRYDRDQPQHF	TGTGCCAGTAGATATGACAGGGATCAGCCCCAGCATTTT
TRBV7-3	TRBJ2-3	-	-	CASSLSGSSTDTQYF	TGTGCCAGCAGCCTAAGCGGGTCTAGCACAGATACGCAGTATTTT
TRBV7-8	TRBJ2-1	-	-	CASSPPLGQNEQFF	TGTGCCAGCAGCCCCCCCTTGGGGCAGAATGAGCAGTTCTTC
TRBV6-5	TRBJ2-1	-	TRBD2	CASTSASGRRGEQFF	TGTGCCAGCACCTCGGCTAGCGGGAGGAGAGGTGAGCAGTTCTTC
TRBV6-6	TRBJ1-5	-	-	CASSPLPNRDNQPQHF	TGTGCCAGCAGCCCCTTACCTAACAGGGACAATCAGCCCCAGCATTTT
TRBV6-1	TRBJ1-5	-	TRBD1	CASRPTGANNQPQHF	TGTGCCAGCAGACCGACAGGGGCCAACAATCAGCCCCAGCATTTT
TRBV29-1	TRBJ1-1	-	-	CSVELRLATEAFF	TGCAGCGTTGAATTGCGGTTAGCCACTGAAGCTTTCTTT
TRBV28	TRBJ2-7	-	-	CASSLHPGGDEQYF	TGTGCCAGCAGTCTTCACCCCGGAGGGGACGAGCAGTACTTC
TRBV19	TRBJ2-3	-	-	CASSISDSVVTDTQYF	TGTGCCAGTAGTATCAGCGACAGCGTAGTCACAGATACGCAGTATTTT
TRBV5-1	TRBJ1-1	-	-	CASSDQRTGPNTEAFF	TGCGCCAGCAGCGACCAGAGAACAGGGCCGAACACTGAAGCTTTCTTT
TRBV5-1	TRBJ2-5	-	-	CASSLQDAQETQYF	TGCGCCAGCAGCCTACAGGATGCCCAAGAGACCCAGTACTTC
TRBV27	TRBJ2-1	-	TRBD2	CASHMNGGRAAEQFF	TGTGCCAGCCACATGAACGGCGGGAGGGCCGCTGAGCAGTTCTTC
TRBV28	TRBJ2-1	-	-	CASSTHRVLQNNEQFF	TGTGCCAGCAGTACTCACCGGGTCCTCCAAAACAATGAGCAGTTCTTC
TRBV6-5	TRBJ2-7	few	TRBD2	CASSSRGGTYEQYF	TGTGCCAGCAGTTCTCGCGGGGGGACCTACGAGCAGTACTTC
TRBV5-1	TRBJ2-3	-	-	CASSVAGDTQYF	TGCGCCAGCAGCGTCGCGGGAGATACGCAGTATTTT
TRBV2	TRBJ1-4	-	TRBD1	CASSVNTGTGGRNEKLFF	TGTGCCAGCAGTGTTAACACCGGGACAGGGGGCAGGAATGAAAAACTGTTTTTT
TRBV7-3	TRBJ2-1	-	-	CASSLQGGDEQFF	TGTGCCAGCAGCCTCCAGGGGGGCGATGAGCAGTTCTTC
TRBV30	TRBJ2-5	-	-	CAWSRRWEQYF	TGTGCCTGGAGTAGGAGGTGGGAGCAGTACTTC
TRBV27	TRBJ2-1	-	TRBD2	CASSSIWLAGAKGGNEQFF	TGTGCCAGCAGTTCTATCTGGCTAGCGGGAGCCAAGGGAGGCAATGAGCAGTTCTTC
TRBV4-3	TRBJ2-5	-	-	CASSQEGAGKETQYF	TGCGCCAGCAGCCAAGAGGGGGCAGGGAAAGAGACCCAGTACTTC
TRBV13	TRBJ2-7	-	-	CASSLAGLTSYEQYF	TGTGCCAGCAGCTTGGCGGGACTGACCTCCTACGAGCAGTACTTC
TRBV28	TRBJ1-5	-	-	CASSLIRESQPQHF	TGTGCCAGCAGTTTAATCCGGGAGTCTCAGCCCCAGCATTTT
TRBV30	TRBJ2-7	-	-	CAWRGRAEGNFYEQYF	TGTGCCTGGAGGGGCCGTGCGGAGGGGAATTTCTACGAGCAGTACTTC
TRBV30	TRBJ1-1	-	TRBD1	CAWSASGTAFTEAFF	TGTGCCTGGAGCGCCTCCGGGACAGCTTTCACTGAAGCTTTCTTT
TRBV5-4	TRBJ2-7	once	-	CASSLPGTLSYEQYF	TGTGCCAGCAGTCTCCCCGGGACTTTATCATACGAGCAGTACTTC
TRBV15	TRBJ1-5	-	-	CATSRGTFDVTVNQPQHF	TGTGCCACCAGCAGAGGGACTTTTGATGTGACCGTCAATCAGCCCCAGCATTTT
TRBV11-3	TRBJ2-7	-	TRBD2	CASSPEGLAGEEQYF	TGTGCCAGCAGTCCCGAAGGACTAGCGGGAGAAGAGCAGTACTTC
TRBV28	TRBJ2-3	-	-	CASSPDDSTDTQYF	TGTGCCAGCAGCCCCGACGACTCCACAGATACGCAGTATTTT
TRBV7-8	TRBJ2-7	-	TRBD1	CASSSQQGVVSYEQYF	TGTGCCAGCAGCTCCCAACAGGGGGTAGTCTCCTACGAGCAGTACTTC
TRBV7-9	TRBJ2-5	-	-	CASSLDPGLPQETQYF	TGTGCCAGCAGCCTCGACCCGGGACTCCCTCAAGAGACCCAGTACTTC
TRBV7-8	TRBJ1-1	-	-	CASSRGTGNTEAFF	TGTGCCAGCAGCCGGGGGACGGGAAACACTGAAGCTTTCTTT
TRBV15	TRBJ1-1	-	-	CATSRDGTRSGAFF	TGTGCCACCAGCAGAGATGGAACCCGGTCGGGAGCTTTCTTT
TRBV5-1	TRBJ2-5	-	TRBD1	CASSFGDRDQETQYF	TGCGCCAGCAGCTTTGGGGACAGGGACCAAGAGACCCAGTACTTC
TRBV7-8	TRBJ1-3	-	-	CASRTTGNTIYF	TGTGCCAGCAGGACAACTGGAAACACCATATATTTT
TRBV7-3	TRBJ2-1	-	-	CASSSRVSVDNEQFF	TGTGCCAGCAGCTCCAGGGTGTCGGTCGACAATGAGCAGTTCTTC
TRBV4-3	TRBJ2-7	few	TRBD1	CASSQDRQGWYEQYF	TGCGCCAGCAGCCAAGATAGACAGGGATGGTACGAGCAGTACTTC
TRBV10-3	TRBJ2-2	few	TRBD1	CAINPGQGNGELFF	TGTGCCATCAACCCGGGACAGGGAAACGGGGAGCTGTTTTTT
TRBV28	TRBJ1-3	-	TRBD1	CASSLPGQGVENTIYF	TGTGCCAGCAGTTTGCCGGGACAGGGGGTCGAAAACACCATATATTTT
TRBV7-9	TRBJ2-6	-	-	CASNRAAGVPGANVLTF	TGTGCCAGCAACCGGGCCGCAGGGGTCCCTGGGGCCAACGTCCTGACTTTC